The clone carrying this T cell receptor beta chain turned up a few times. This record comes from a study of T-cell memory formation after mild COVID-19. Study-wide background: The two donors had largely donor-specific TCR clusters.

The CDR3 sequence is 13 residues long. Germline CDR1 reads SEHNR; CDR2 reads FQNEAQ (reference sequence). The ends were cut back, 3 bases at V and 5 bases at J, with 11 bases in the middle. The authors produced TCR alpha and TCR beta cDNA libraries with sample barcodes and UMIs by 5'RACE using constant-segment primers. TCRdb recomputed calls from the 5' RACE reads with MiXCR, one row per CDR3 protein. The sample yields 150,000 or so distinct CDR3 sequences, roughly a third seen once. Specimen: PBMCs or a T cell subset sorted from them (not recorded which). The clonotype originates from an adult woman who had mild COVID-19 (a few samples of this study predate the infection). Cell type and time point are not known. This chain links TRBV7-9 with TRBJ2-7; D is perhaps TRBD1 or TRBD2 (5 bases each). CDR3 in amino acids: CASSFGGRDEQYF. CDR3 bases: TGTGCCAGCAGCTTCGGAGGCAGGGACGAGCAGTACTTC.